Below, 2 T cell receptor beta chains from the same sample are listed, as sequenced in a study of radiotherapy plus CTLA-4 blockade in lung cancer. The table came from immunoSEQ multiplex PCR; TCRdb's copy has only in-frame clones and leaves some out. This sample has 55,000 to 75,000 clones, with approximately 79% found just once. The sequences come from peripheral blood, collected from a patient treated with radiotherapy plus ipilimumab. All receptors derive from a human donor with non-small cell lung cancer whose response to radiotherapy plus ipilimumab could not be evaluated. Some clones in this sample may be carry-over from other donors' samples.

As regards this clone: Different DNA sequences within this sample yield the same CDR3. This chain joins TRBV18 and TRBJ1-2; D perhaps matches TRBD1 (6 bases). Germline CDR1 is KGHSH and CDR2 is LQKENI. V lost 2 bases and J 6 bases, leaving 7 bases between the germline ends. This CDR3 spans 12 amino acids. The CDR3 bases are TGTGCCAGCTCACCATCAGGGGATGGCTACACCTTC. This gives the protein CASSPSGDGYTF.

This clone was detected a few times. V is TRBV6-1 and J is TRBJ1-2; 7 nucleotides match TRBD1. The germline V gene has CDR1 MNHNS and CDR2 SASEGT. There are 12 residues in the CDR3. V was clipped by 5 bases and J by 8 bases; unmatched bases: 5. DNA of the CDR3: TGTGCCAGCAGTCTCCCAGGGGGGGGCTACACCTTC. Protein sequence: CASSLPGGGYTF.